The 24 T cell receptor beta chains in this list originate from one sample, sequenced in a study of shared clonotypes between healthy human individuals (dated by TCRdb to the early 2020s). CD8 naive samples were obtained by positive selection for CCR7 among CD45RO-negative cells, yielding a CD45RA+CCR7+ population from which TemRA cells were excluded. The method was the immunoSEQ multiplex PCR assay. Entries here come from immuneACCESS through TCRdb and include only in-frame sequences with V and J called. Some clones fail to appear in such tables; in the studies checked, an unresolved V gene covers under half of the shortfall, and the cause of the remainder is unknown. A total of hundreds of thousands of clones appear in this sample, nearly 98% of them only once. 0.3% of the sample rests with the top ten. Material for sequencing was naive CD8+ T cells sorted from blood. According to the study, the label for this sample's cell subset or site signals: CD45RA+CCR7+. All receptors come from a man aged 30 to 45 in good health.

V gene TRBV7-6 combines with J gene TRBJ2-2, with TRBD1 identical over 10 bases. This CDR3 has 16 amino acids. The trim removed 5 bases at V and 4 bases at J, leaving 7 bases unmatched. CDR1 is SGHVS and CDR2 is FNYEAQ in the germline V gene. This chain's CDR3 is CASSPLRTGGTGELFF. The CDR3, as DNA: TGTGCCAGCAGCCCCCTAAGGACAGGGGGCACCGGGGAGCTGTTTTTT.

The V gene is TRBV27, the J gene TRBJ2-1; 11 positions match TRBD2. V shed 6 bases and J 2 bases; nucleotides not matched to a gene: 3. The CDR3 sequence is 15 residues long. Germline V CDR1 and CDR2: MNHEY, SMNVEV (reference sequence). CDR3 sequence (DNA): TGTGCCAGCAGGACGACTAGCGGGGCCTACAATGAGCAGTTCTTC. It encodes CASRTTSGAYNEQFF.

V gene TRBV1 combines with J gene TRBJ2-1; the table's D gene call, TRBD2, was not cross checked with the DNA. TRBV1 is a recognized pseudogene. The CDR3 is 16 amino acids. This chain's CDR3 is CTSSQGSGSSYNEQFF. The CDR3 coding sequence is TGCACCAGCAGCCAAGGTTCCGGGAGCTCCTACAATGAGCAGTTCTTC.

CDR3 sequence (DNA): TGCGCCAGCAGCCAAGATCGGGAAGGGAGAGAGACCCAGTACTTC. Translated, it gives CASSQDREGRETQYF. J is TRBJ2-5 and V is TRBV4-1; maybe TRBD2 (5 bases). The CDR3 extends over 15 amino acids. Germline CDR1 reads MGHRA; CDR2 reads YSYEKL. With 0 bases removed from V and 4 bases from J, the gap between germline ends came to 12 bases.

The CDR3 is CASSFGWAGDVDTQYF. The CDR3 DNA sequence: TGTGCCAGCAGCTTCGGGTGGGCGGGAGATGTAGATACGCAGTATTTT. This chain links TRBV11-2 with TRBJ2-3; 7 bases fit TRBD2. The germline V gene encodes CDR1 SGHAT and CDR2 FQNNGV. Trimming took 3 bases from V and 5 from J; bases not matched to a gene: 11. The CDR3 covers 16 residues. Looking up the rest from reference TRBV11-2 and TRBJ2-3 gives the full variable domain: EAGVAQSPRYKIIEKRQSVAFWCNPISGHATLYWYQQILGQGPKLLIQFQNNGVVDDSQLPKDRFSAERLKGVDSTLKIQPAKLEDSAVYLCASSFGWAGDVDTQYFGPGTRLTVL.

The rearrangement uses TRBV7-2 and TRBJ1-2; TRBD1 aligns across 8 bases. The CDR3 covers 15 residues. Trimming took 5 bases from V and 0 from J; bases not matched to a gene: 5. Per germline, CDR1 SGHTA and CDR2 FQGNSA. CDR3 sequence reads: CASSDWDRPNYGYTF. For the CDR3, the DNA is TGTGCCAGCAGCGACTGGGACAGGCCTAACTATGGCTACACCTTC.

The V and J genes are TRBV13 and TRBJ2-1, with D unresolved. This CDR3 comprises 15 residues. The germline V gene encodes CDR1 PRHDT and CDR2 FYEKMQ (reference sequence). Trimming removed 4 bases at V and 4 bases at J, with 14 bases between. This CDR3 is CASSSPRSGYNEQFF. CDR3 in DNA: TGTGCCAGCAGCTCTCCCCGCTCTGGGTACAATGAGCAGTTCTTC.

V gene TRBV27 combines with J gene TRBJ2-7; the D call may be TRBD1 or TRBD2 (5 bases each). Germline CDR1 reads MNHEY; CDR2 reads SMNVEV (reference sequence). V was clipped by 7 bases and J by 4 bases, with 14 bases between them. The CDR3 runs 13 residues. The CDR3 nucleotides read TGTGCCAGCACGGGACCCCGAGGGTACGAGCAGTACTTC. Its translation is CASTGPRGYEQYF.

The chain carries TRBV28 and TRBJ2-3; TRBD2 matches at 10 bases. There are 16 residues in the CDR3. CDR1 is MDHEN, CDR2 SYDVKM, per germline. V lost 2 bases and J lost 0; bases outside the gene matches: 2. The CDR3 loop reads CASSLRGLASTDTQYF. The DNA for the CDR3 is TGTGCCAGCAGTTTACGGGGACTAGCGAGCACAGATACGCAGTATTTT.

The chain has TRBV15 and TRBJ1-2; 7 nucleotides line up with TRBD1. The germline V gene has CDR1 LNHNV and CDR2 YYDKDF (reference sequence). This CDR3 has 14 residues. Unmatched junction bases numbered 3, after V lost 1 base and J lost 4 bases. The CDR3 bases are TGTGCCACCAGCAGAGCGGGACAGAGCTATGGCTACACCTTC. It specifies CATSRAGQSYGYTF.

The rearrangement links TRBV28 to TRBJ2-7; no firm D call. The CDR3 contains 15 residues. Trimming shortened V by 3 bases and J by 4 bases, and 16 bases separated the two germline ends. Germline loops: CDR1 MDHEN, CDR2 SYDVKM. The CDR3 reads CASSFLSQSPYEQYF. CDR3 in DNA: TGTGCCAGCAGTTTTTTAAGTCAGAGCCCTTACGAGCAGTACTTC.

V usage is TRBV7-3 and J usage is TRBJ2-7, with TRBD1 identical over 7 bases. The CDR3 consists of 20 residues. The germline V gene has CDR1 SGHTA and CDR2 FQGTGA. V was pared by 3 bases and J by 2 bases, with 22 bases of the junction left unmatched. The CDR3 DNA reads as TGTGCCAGCAGCTTTCAAGGGGGCCGACAGGAAGCATCAAATCCCTACGAGCAGTACTTC. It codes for CASSFQGGRQEASNPYEQYF. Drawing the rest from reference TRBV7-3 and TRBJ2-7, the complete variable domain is GAGVSQTPSNKVTEKGKYVELRCDPISGHTALYWYRQSLGQGPEFLIYFQGTGAADDSGLPNDRFFAVRPEGSVSTLKIQRTERGDSAVYLCASSFQGGRQEASNPYEQYFGPGTRLTVT.

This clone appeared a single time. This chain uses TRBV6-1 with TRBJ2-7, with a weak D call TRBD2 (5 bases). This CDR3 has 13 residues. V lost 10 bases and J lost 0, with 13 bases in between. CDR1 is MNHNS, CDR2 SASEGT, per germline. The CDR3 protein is CATPGVSSYEQYF. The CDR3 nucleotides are TGTGCCACTCCCGGGGTTAGCTCCTACGAGCAGTACTTC.

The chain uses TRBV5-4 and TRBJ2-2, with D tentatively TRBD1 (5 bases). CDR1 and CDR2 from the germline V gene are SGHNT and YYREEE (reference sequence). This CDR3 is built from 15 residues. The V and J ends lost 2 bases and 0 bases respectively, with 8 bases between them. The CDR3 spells CASSLRGSNTGELFF. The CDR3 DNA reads TGTGCCAGCAGCTTAAGGGGATCGAACACCGGGGAGCTGTTTTTT.

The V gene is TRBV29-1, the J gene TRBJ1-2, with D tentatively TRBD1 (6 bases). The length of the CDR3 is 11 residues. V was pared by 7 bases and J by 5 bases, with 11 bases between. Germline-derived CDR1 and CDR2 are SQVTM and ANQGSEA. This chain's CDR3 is CSADSVYGYTF. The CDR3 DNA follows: TGCAGCGCGGACAGCGTATATGGCTACACCTTC.

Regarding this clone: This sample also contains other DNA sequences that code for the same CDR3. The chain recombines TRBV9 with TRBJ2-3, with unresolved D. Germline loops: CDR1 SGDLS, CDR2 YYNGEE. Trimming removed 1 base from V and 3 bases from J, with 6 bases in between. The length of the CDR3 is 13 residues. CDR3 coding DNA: TGTGCCAGCAGCGTAACTCCAACAGATACGCAGTATTTT. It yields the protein CASSVTPTDTQYF.

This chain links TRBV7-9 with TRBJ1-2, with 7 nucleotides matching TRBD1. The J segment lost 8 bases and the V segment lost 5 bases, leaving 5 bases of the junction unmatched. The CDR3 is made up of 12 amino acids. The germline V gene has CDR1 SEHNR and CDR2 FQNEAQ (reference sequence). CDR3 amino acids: CASSPEGGGYTF. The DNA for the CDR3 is TGTGCCAGCAGCCCAGAAGGGGGCGGCTACACCTTC.

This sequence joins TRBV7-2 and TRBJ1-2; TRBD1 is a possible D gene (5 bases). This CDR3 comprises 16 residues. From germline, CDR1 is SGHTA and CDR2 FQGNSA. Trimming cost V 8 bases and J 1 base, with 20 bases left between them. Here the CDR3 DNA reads TGTGCCAGCCGGTCGTCAGGGACCCGCATTAACTATGGCTACACCTTC. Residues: CASRSSGTRINYGYTF.

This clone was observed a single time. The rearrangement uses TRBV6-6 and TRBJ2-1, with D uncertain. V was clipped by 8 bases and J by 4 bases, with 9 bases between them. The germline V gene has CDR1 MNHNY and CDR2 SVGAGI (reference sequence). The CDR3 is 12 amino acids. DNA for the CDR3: TGTGCCAGCGCGGCGCAATACAATGAGCAGTTCTTC. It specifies CASAAQYNEQFF.

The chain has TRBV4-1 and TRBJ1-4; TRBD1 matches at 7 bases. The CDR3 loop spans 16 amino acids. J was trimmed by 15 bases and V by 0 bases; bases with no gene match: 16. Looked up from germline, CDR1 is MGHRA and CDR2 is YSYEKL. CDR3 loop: CASSQDQGQSARRVFF. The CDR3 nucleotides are TGCGCCAGCAGCCAAGATCAGGGACAGTCGGCCCGGAGGGTGTTTTTT.

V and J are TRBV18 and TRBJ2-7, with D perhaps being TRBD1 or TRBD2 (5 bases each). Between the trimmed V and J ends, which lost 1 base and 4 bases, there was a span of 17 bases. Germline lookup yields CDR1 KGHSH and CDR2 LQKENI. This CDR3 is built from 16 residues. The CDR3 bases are TGTGCCAGCTCACCACGGGGACCCCAGCCTGAATACGAGCAGTACTTC. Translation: CASSPRGPQPEYEQYF.

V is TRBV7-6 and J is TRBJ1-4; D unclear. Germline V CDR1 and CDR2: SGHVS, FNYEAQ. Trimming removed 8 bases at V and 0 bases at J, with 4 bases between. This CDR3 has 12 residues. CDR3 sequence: CASGATNEKLFF. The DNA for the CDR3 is TGTGCCAGCGGAGCAACTAATGAAAAACTGTTTTTT.

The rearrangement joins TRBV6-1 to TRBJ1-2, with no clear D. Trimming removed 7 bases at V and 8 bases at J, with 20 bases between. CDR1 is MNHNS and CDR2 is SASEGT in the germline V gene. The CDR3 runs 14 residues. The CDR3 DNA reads TGTGCCAGCACCCCCTTGGCGGGAGGTGTCGGCTACACCTTC. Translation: CASTPLAGGVGYTF.

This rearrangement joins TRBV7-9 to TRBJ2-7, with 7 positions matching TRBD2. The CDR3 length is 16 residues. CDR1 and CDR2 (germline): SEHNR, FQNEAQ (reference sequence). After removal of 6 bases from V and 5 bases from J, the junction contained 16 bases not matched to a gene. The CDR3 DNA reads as TGTGCCAGCAGTCCCTCCCCTGGCGGGAGTTCAAACGAGCAGTACTTC. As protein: CASSPSPGGSSNEQYF.